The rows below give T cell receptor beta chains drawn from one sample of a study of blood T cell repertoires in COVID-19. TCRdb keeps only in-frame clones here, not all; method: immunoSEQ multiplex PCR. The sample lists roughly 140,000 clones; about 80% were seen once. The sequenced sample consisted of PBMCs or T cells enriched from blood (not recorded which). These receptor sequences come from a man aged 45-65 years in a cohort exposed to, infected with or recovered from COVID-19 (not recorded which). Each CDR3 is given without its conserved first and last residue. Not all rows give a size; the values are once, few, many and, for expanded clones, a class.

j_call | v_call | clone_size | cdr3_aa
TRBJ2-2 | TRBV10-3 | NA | AIRTTGTGELF
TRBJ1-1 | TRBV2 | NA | ASSVQGNTEAF
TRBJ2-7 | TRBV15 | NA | ATSRGLAGAEQY
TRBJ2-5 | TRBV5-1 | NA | ASSQQDSAAQETQY
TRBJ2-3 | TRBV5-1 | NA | ASSSGQGAESDTQY
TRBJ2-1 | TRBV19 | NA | ASSPASGTWNEQF
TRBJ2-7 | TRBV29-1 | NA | SVDASGVGEQY
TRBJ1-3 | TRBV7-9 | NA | ASSLGTLVSGNTIY
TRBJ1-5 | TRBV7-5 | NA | ARNTGGGTHQPQH
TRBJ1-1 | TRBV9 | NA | ASKPTLNTEAF
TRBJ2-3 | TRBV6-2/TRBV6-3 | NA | ASSYHSPGLAGRIPDTQY
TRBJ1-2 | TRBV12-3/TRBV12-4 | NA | ASSFVLREGYT
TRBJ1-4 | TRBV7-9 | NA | ASSLGGQVNEKLF
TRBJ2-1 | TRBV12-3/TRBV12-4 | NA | ASSLKGHRFF
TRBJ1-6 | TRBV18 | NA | ASSPGQGVRYYNSPLH
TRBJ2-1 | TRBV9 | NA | ASSVGPSSSYNEQF
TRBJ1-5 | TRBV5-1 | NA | ASSIIPLGQDSQPQH
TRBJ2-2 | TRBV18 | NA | ASSRTSGAPTGELF
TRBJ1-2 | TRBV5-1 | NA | ASSLEGADGYT
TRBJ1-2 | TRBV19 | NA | ASGDRFNYGYT
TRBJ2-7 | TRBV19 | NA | ASSIARDSYEQY
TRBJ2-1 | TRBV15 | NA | ATSRGTTDRGEQF
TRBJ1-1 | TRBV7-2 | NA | ASARQGAQMNTEAF
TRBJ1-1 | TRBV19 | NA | ASSQNRGTEAF
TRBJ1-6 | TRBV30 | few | AWRGTENSPLH
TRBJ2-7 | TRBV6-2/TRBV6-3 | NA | ASSRRTGGIYEQY
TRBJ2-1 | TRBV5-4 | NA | ASSLAGRVYNEQF
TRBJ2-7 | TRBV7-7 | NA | ASSLGTGGYYEQY
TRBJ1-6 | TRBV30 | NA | AWHRERNSPLH
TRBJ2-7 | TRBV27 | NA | ASSYPGQGEQY
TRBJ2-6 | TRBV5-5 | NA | ASSLAVGEANVLT
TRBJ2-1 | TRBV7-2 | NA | ASRIAGSGSEQF
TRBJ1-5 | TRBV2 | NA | ASRGDRGLLQAQH
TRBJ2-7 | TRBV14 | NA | ASSPRPRGGPSSYEQY
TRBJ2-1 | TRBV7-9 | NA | ASSPRVRSGYNEQF
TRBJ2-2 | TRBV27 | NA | ASSLATGMGTGELF